What follows describes a single T cell receptor (beta chain). Its target is not known. Germline V CDR1 and CDR2: MGHRA, YSYEKL. Trimming stripped 1 base from V and 1 base from J, with 7 bases between. The CDR3 runs 14 residues. These data originate in a study of cytomegalovirus exposure and HLA in healthy donors. The PCR contained 60 Vbeta and 13 Jbeta primers. Clones were sequenced by immunoSEQ multiplex PCR, and TCRdb holds only the in-frame ones, with some missing. The sample gives about 160,000 clones, about two thirds of which show up once; over 2.5% is in the top ten. Findings and caveats of the study: Rare sequences made up most TCRs, while some public TCRs were found in many donors.

The source material was PBMCs. The chain links TRBV4-1 to TRBJ1-2; D unresolved. The receptor was isolated from a woman younger than 45 in good health and CMV-seronegative. Here the CDR3 reads CASSQVDNNYGYTF. The CDR3 DNA follows: TGCGCCAGCAGCCAAGTTGACAATAACTATGGCTACACCTTC.